This T cell receptor beta chain was obtained from a study of CD8 T cells in ankylosing spondylitis. The CDR3 loop spans 13 amino acids. Germline values: CDR1 SQVTM, CDR2 ANQGSEA. Trimming removed 7 bases at V and 0 bases at J, with 9 bases between. MiXCR was run by TCRdb on the 5' RACE reads, yielding one entry per CDR3 protein. This table has fewer than 250,000 distinct CDR3 sequences, 20% to 30% appearing once. Study results and limitations: Blood from ankylosing spondylitis patients appeared to carry a characteristic eight-variant TCR beta motif.

Remarks on this clonotype: The antigen is unknown.

The chain recombines TRBV29-1 with TRBJ2-2; D is uncertain. This clonotype originated in a male donor with ankylosing spondylitis or in good health (not recorded which). Sequencing was done on a sample of blood, either unsorted or a sorted T cell fraction (not recorded which). The CDR3 DNA follows: TGCAGCGGAAAGTTTTCGAACACCGGGGAGCTGTTTTTT. Protein product: CSGKFSNTGELFF.